The 31 T cell receptor beta chains below come from one sample, sequenced in a study of T cells after yellow fever vaccination. MiXCR, applied by TCRdb to the 5' RACE reads, yields one record per CDR3 protein. The data contain around 610,000 distinct CDR3 sequences, approximately 12% of them seen just once; the ten biggest clones take up around 15%. The starting material was PBMCs, obtained on the day of the yellow fever booster vaccination. The receptors shown here come from a man younger than 40 who received the YFV17D yellow fever vaccine.

This clonotype occurred a few times. The chain joins TRBV7-2 to TRBJ2-7; unclear D gene. V was clipped by 1 base and J by 4 bases, with 8 bases between them. CDR1 SGHTA and CDR2 FQGNSA come from the germline V gene. The CDR3 has 13 residues. The CDR3 DNA follows: TGTGCCAGCAGCTTAGGACGGCAATACGAGCAGTACTTC. Protein product: CASSLGRQYEQYF. The entire variable domain, with the rest obtained from reference TRBV7-2 and TRBJ2-7, is as follows: GAGVSQSPSNKVTEKGKDVELRCDPISGHTALYWYRQSLGQGLEFLIYFQGNSAPDKSGLPSDRFSAERTGGSVSTLTIQRTQQEDSAVYLCASSLGRQYEQYFGPGTRLTVT.

This rearrangement joins TRBV2 to TRBJ2-1, with unresolved D. CDR1 is SNHLY and CDR2 is FYNNEI in the germline V gene. V was trimmed by 3 bases and J by 0 bases, leaving 15 bases between them. The CDR3 totals 17 residues. CDR3 in DNA: TGTGCCAGCAGTGACCCCGGCAAATCATCCTCCTACAATGAGCAGTTCTTC. Its protein product is CASSDPGKSSSYNEQFF.

This chain connects TRBV6-1 to TRBJ2-7; D may be TRBD1 (6 bases). Germline values: CDR1 MNHNS, CDR2 SASEGT. This CDR3 contains 14 residues. Trimming shortened V by 8 bases and J by 0 bases, and 14 bases separated the two germline ends. The chain's CDR3 is CASDTFRGSYEQYF. CDR3 bases: TGTGCCAGCGACACTTTCAGGGGCTCCTACGAGCAGTACTTC.

This clonotype was found a few times. The V and J genes are TRBV6-5 and TRBJ2-2; TRBD2 is a possible D gene (6 bases). Germline CDR1 and CDR2: MNHEY and SVGAGI. Trimming removed 4 bases at V and 7 bases at J, with 16 bases between. This CDR3 is 15 amino acids long. CDR3 amino acids: CASSSPRAGLGELFF. In nucleotides, the CDR3 is TGTGCCAGCAGTTCTCCGAGGGCGGGACTCGGGGAGCTGTTTTTT.

This clonotype was picked up a small number of times. Its ends do not fully match the called genes, so a read error is possible. V gene TRBV7-7 combines with J gene TRBJ2-3; 8 nucleotides align to TRBD1. This CDR3 spans 15 amino acids. CDR1 is SSHAT, CDR2 FNYEAQ, per germline (reference sequence). CDR3: CASSSGQGGIDTQYF. DNA for the CDR3: TGTGCTAGCAGCTCAGGACAGGGCGGTATCGATACGCAGTATTTT. Combining the CDR3 with reference TRBV7-7 and TRBJ2-3 gives the whole variable domain GAGVSQSPRYKVTKRGQDVTLRCDPISSHATLYWYQQALGQGPEFLTYFNYEAQPDKSGLPSDRFSAERPEGSISTLTIQRTEQRDSAMYRCASSSGQGGIDTQYFGPGTRLTVL.

The table lists this clonotype with a few counts. V is TRBV3-1 and J is TRBJ2-3; D is perhaps TRBD1 or TRBD2 (5 bases each). There are 17 residues in the CDR3. CDR1 LGHDT and CDR2 YNNKEL come from the germline V gene (reference sequence). The V end lost 4 bases, the J end lost 3 bases, and 20 bases lay between the germline ends. In nucleotides, the CDR3 is TGTGCCAGCAGCCCCCCAGGGCGCCTCTCGGGAACAGATACGCAGTATTTT. Translated: CASSPPGRLSGTDTQYF.

This sequence joins TRBV5-1 and TRBJ2-2; tentatively, D is TRBD2 (6 bases). Trimming removed 0 bases from V and 1 base from J, with 10 bases in between. The CDR3 is 16 amino acids. Per the germline V gene, CDR1 is SGHRS and CDR2 is YFSETQ. Here the CDR3 reads CASSLELARNTGELFF. The CDR3 nucleotides are TGCGCCAGCAGCTTGGAGCTAGCGAGGAACACCGGGGAGCTGTTTTTT. The full variable domain, in which reference TRBV5-1 and TRBJ2-2 provide the parts outside the CDR3, is KAGVTQTPRYLIKTRGQQVTLSCSPISGHRSVSWYQQTPGQGLQFLFEYFSETQRNKGNFPGRFSGRQFSNSRSEMNVSTLELGDSALYLCASSLELARNTGELFFGEGSRLTVL.

This clonotype has just a few counts. The chain employs TRBV7-9 and TRBJ2-7; TRBD1 is a possible D gene (5 bases). This CDR3 is 12 amino acids long. In germline, CDR1 is SEHNR, CDR2 FQNEAQ (reference sequence). As DNA, the CDR3 is TGTTTAGTTTCGGACAACCACTACGAGCAGTACTTC. This sequence encodes CLVSDNHYEQYF.

The CDR3 coding sequence is TGTGCCAGCAGTTACTCGACTAGCGGAAATCCGCAGTATTTT. Translated, it gives CASSYSTSGNPQYF. This sequence joins TRBV6-5 and TRBJ2-3; TRBD2 agrees at 9 bases. The CDR3 spans 14 residues. V was pared by 0 bases and J by 10 bases, with 5 bases of the junction left unmatched. Germline CDR1 is MNHEY and CDR2 is SVGAGI.

This clonotype was seen a few times. The chain is built from TRBV6-1 and TRBJ2-1; a weak D match, TRBD2 (6 bases). Trimming took off 7 bases at V and 8 bases at J, with 24 bases between the two ends. Germline V lookup: CDR1 MNHNS, CDR2 SASEGT. CDR3 length equals 16 residues. Here the CDR3 reads CASTPAAGKPQDEQFF. CDR3 nucleotides: TGTGCCAGCACCCCGGCGGCGGGAAAGCCCCAGGATGAGCAGTTCTTC.

This rearrangement joins TRBV9 to TRBJ2-3; no definite D call. Germline CDR1 and CDR2: SGDLS and YYNGEE. The germline V and J ends were trimmed by 0 bases and 6 bases, with 8 bases remaining between them. The CDR3 is 13 residues long. The CDR3 bases are TGTGCCAGCAGCGTAGCTGTGCGGGATACGCAGTATTTT. This translates into CASSVAVRDTQYF.

This clonotype was observed a few times. The gene calls are TRBV7-9 and TRBJ1-2; 7 bases are shared with TRBD1. Trimming at V came to 5 bases and at J to 8 bases, leaving 11 bases not matched to a gene. The V gene's germline CDR1 is SEHNR and CDR2 FQNEAQ (reference sequence). CDR3 length equals 14 residues. The CDR3, as DNA: TGTGCCAGCAGCCCAATCAGGGGGGTTGAGGGCTACACCTTC. It translates to CASSPIRGVEGYTF.

This clonotype appeared a few times. This sequence joins TRBV30 and TRBJ1-4, with TRBD1 matching over 9 bases. The V segment lost 2 bases and the J segment 5 bases; nucleotides outside the gene matches: 6. Germline values: CDR1 GTSNPN, CDR2 SVGIG (reference sequence). The CDR3 is 15 residues long. CDR3 in amino acids: CAWSTPGTGNEKLFF. In DNA form, the CDR3 reads TGTGCCTGGAGTACCCCCGGGACAGGGAATGAAAAACTGTTTTTT.

The table lists this clonotype with many counts. The chain combines TRBV7-9 with TRBJ2-7; D may be TRBD1 (6 bases). V was trimmed by 1 base and J by 3 bases, leaving 10 bases between them. CDR1 and CDR2 (germline): SEHNR, FQNEAQ (reference sequence). There are 14 residues in the CDR3. CDR3 in amino acids: CASSLGGHSYEQYF. The CDR3 bases are TGTGCCAGCAGCTTAGGGGGACACAGCTACGAGCAGTACTTC.

The chain combines TRBV5-6 with TRBJ2-1; possibly TRBD2 for D (6 bases). V lost 3 bases to trimming and J lost 8 bases, with 15 bases between them. The germline gives CDR1 SGHDT, CDR2 YYEEEE. The CDR3 loop spans 14 amino acids. The CDR3 sequence is CASSSRGASHEQFF. In DNA form, the CDR3 reads TGTGCCAGCAGCTCCCGCGGGGCGTCCCATGAGCAGTTCTTC.

The V call is TRBV11-2, the J call TRBJ1-6; D not resolved. The ends were cut back, 0 bases at V and 4 bases at J, with 16 bases in the middle. The CDR3 covers 18 residues. Germline loops: CDR1 SGHAT, CDR2 FQNNGV. CDR3 coding DNA: TGTGCCAGCAGCTTAGATCACAAGGCCAGGCCTTATAATTCACCCCTCCACTTT. This gives the protein CASSLDHKARPYNSPLHF.

This clonotype was seen a few times. The chain couples TRBV20-1 to TRBJ2-3; 12 nucleotides match TRBD2. Germline CDR1 and CDR2: DFQATT and SNEGSKA (reference sequence). The junction had 9 bases not matched to a gene; V was cut back by 7 bases and J by 4 bases. There are 15 residues in the CDR3. The CDR3 DNA sequence: TGCAGTGGCTCTACTAGCGGGAGGTCCCCAGATACGCAGTATTTT. This translates into CSGSTSGRSPDTQYF.

This clonotype was detected a few times. V is TRBV11-2 and J is TRBJ2-1; D may be TRBD2 (6 bases). Looked up from germline, CDR1 is SGHAT and CDR2 is FQNNGV. The CDR3 totals 13 residues. Trimming cost V 6 bases and J 8 bases, with 14 bases left between them. DNA for the CDR3: TGTGCCAGCAGTTCCCAGGGACTCGATGAGCAGTTCTTC. Translation: CASSSQGLDEQFF.

The chain carries TRBV5-1 and TRBJ2-7; the D gene is possibly TRBD2 (6 bases). The CDR3 extends over 14 amino acids. With 2 bases removed from V and 3 bases from J, the gap between germline ends came to 12 bases. Germline V gene lookup returns CDR1 SGHRS and CDR2 YFSETQ. The CDR3 protein is CASSFGSGGYEQYF. CDR3 sequence (DNA): TGCGCCAGCAGCTTCGGCTCCGGGGGCTACGAGCAGTACTTC. Combining the CDR3 with reference TRBV5-1 and TRBJ2-7 gives the whole variable domain KAGVTQTPRYLIKTRGQQVTLSCSPISGHRSVSWYQQTPGQGLQFLFEYFSETQRNKGNFPGRFSGRQFSNSRSEMNVSTLELGDSALYLCASSFGSGGYEQYFGPGTRLTVT.

V is TRBV29-1 and J is TRBJ1-2, with TRBD1 as a possible D gene (6 bases). V lost 6 bases and J lost 4, with 15 bases in between. The CDR3 runs to 13 residues. Germline-derived CDR1 and CDR2 are SQVTM and ANQGSEA. In nucleotides, the CDR3 is TGCAGCGTGGGGTCCCAGGGGAGCTATGGCTACACCTTC. Translated, it gives CSVGSQGSYGYTF.

The rearrangement links TRBV2 to TRBJ2-7; D uncertain. This CDR3 contains 12 residues. Germline V gene data show CDR1 as SNHLY and CDR2 as FYNNEI. V was shortened by 7 bases and J by 2 bases, with 9 bases between the two germline ends. The DNA for the CDR3 is TGTGCCAGCACCGATGACACCTACGAGCAGTACTTC. It is translated as CASTDDTYEQYF.

This clonotype was seen more than once but under ten times. The chain is built from TRBV3-1 and TRBJ2-1; 7 bases are shared with TRBD2. Germline CDR1 reads LGHDT; CDR2 reads YNNKEL (reference sequence). V gave up 2 bases and J gave up 5 bases; unmatched junction bases: 3. The CDR3 is 14 amino acids. The DNA for the CDR3 is TGTGCCAGCAGCCAACGGGGAGGGGACAATGAGCAGTTCTTC. Its protein is CASSQRGGDNEQFF.

There are a few counts of this clonotype. The chain recombines TRBV7-2 with TRBJ2-1, with 10 nucleotides matching TRBD1. This CDR3 contains 14 residues. The ends lost 3 bases at V and 9 bases at J; junction bases unmatched: 5. CDR1 is SGHTA and CDR2 is FQGNSA in the germline V gene. The CDR3 DNA is TGTGCCAGCAGCTTGAGACAGGGGGCTGCTGAGCAGTTCTTC. It specifies CASSLRQGAAEQFF.

V is TRBV7-2 and J is TRBJ1-1; D gene unclear. Trimming pared 5 bases from V and 6 bases from J, leaving 19 bases between. CDR3 size: 15 residues. The germline gives CDR1 SGHTA, CDR2 FQGNSA. As DNA, the CDR3 is TGTGCCAGCAGCCCCCGGGAAGGGTCATATTCTGAAGCTTTCTTT. It is translated as CASSPREGSYSEAFF.

This clonotype appeared a few times. The V gene is TRBV3-1, the J gene TRBJ2-7; no clear D. The V end was cut by 2 bases, the J end by 7 bases, with 9 bases between. Per the germline V gene, CDR1 is LGHDT and CDR2 is YNNKEL (reference sequence). This CDR3 contains 12 residues. CDR3 sequence reads: CASSQWGDEQYF. CDR3 in DNA: TGTGCCAGCAGCCAATGGGGTGATGAGCAGTACTTC.

The rearrangement links TRBV4-3 to TRBJ2-6; 7 nucleotides line up with TRBD2. Looked up from germline, CDR1 is LGHNA and CDR2 is YSLEER. This CDR3 has 18 residues. Germline trimming cut 1 base from V and 2 bases from J; bases unmatched to any gene: 8. The CDR3 DNA is TGCGCCAGCAGCCAAGCTCACGAGCGGGGAACTGGGGCCAACGTCCTGACTTTC. It translates to CASSQAHERGTGANVLTF.

J is TRBJ2-7 and V is TRBV5-1; tentatively, D is TRBD1 (6 bases). V was pared by 0 bases and J by 2 bases, with 9 bases between. From germline, CDR1 is SGHRS and CDR2 YFSETQ. This CDR3 contains 14 residues. The CDR3 here is CASSLVRGTYEQYF. In nucleotides, the CDR3 is TGCGCCAGCAGCTTGGTTAGGGGGACCTACGAGCAGTACTTC.

This clonotype came up many times. CDR3 coding DNA: TGCGCCAGCAGCTTGGAGGTGATCGGGACCCAGTACTTC. Amino acids: CASSLEVIGTQYF. The V call is TRBV5-1, the J call TRBJ2-5; D gene ambiguous. The CDR3 spans 13 residues. CDR1 and CDR2 from the germline V gene are SGHRS and YFSETQ. Deletions cut 0 bases from V and 7 bases from J, with 10 bases between.

J is TRBJ2-7 and V is TRBV11-2; TRBD2 matches at 7 bases. With V trimmed by 3 bases and J by 1 base, 18 bases remained unmatched. This CDR3 is 19 amino acids long. Germline V gene lookup returns CDR1 SGHAT and CDR2 FQNNGV. The CDR3 loop reads CASSFLLTGGPGASYEQYF. The CDR3 nucleotides read TGTGCCAGCAGCTTCCTCCTGACGGGAGGCCCCGGAGCTTCCTACGAGCAGTACTTC. The complete variable domain, with remaining parts taken from reference TRBV11-2 and TRBJ2-7, reads EAGVAQSPRYKIIEKRQSVAFWCNPISGHATLYWYQQILGQGPKLLIQFQNNGVVDDSQLPKDRFSAERLKGVDSTLKIQPAKLEDSAVYLCASSFLLTGGPGASYEQYFGPGTRLTVT.

Only a few counts were recorded for this clonotype. V gene TRBV7-8 combines with J gene TRBJ2-6; the match to TRBD1 covers 10 bases. The J segment lost 3 bases and the V segment lost 4 bases, leaving 15 bases of the junction unmatched. The CDR3 is 20 residues long. Germline loops: CDR1 SGHVS, CDR2 FQNEAQ. The CDR3 sequence: CASSSLFRDRGVDGANVLTF. CDR3 coding DNA: TGTGCCAGCAGCTCACTTTTCCGGGACAGGGGAGTGGATGGGGCCAACGTCCTGACTTTC. Combining the CDR3 with reference TRBV7-8 and TRBJ2-6 gives the whole variable domain GAGVSQSPRYKVAKRGQDVALRCDPISGHVSLFWYQQALGQGPEFLTYFQNEAQLDKSGLPSDRFFAERPEGSVSTLKIQRTQQEDSAVYLCASSSLFRDRGVDGANVLTFGAGSRLTVL.

The V gene is TRBV4-3, the J gene TRBJ1-4; D gene unclear. Germline CDR1 LGHNA, CDR2 YSLEER. V was clipped by 0 bases and J by 1 base, with 6 bases between them. The CDR3 runs 15 residues. The CDR3 reads CASSQDGRTNEKLFF. The CDR3 nucleotides read TGCGCCAGCAGCCAAGACGGGAGAACTAATGAAAAACTGTTTTTT.